This T cell receptor beta chain emerged from a study of blood T cells in healthy people across ages. The authors isolated at least 6 million PBMCs per sample. This clonotype was detected many times. One junction end disagrees with the germline gene, perhaps due to a read error. It was with a sample-barcoded 5' primer and a J-beta primer mix that a second PCR of roughly 7 to 12 cycles was run. TCRdb re-analysed the 5' RACE reads in MiXCR, keeping a single row per CDR3 protein. The table shows approximately 680,000 distinct CDR3 sequences, with roughly 30% occurring only once. The germline V gene has CDR1 MNHEY and CDR2 SVGEGT. The length of the CDR3 is 11 residues.

The clonotype originates from a woman aged 80 or older in good health. The chain is built from TRBV6-2 or TRBV6-3 and TRBJ2-1; D may be TRBD2 (5 bases). Sequencing was done on a sample of blood. The CDR3 protein is CASSNSGFAFF. Here the CDR3 DNA reads TGTGCCAGCAGTAACTCGGGGTTCGCGTTCTTC.